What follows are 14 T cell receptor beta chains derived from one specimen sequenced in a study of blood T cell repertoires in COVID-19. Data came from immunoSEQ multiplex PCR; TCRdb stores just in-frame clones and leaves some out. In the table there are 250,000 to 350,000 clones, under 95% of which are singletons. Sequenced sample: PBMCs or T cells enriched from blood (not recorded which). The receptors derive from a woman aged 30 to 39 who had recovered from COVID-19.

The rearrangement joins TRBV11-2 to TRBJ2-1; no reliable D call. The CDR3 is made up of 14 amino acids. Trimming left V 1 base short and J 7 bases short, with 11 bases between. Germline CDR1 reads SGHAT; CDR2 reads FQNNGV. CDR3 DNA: TGTGCCAGCAGCTTAGTCATGGAGTCGAATGAGCAGTTCTTC. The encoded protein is CASSLVMESNEQFF.

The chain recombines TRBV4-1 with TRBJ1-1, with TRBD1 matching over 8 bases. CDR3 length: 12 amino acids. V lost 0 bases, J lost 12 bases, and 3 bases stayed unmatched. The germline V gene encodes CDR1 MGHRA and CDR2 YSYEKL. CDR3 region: CASSQEDRATFF. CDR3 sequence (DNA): TGCGCCAGCAGCCAAGAGGACAGGGCTACTTTCTTT.

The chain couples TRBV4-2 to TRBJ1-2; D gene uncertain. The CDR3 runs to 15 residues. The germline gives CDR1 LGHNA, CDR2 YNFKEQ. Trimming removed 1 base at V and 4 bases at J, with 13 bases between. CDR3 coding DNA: TGTGCCAGCAGCCAAGTTCGGGATCGGAGCTATGGCTACACCTTC. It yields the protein CASSQVRDRSYGYTF.

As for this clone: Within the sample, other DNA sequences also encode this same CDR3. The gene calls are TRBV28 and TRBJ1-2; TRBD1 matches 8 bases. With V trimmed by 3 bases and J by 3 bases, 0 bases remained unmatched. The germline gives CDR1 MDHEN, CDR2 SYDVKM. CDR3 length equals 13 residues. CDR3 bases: TGTGCCAGCAGTTTGACAGGGGACTATGGCTACACCTTC. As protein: CASSLTGDYGYTF.

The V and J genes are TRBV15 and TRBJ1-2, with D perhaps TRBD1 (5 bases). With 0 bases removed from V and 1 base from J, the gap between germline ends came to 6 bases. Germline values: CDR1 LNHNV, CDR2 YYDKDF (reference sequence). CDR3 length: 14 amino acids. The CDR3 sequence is CATSREQGNYGYTF. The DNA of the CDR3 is TGTGCCACCAGCAGAGAGCAGGGTAACTATGGCTACACCTTC.

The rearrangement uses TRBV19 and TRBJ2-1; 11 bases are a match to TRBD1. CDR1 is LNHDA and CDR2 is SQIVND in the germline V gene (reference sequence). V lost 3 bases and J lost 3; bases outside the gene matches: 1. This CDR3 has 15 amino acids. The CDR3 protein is CASSMDRGLYNEQFF. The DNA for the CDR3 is TGTGCCAGTAGTATGGACAGGGGGCTCTACAATGAGCAGTTCTTC. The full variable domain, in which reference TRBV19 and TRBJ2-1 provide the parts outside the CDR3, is DGGITQSPKYLFRKEGQNVTLSCEQNLNHDAMYWYRQDPGQGLRLIYYSQIVNDFQKGDIAEGYSVSREKKESFPLTVTSAQKNPTAFYLCASSMDRGLYNEQFFGPGTRLTVL.

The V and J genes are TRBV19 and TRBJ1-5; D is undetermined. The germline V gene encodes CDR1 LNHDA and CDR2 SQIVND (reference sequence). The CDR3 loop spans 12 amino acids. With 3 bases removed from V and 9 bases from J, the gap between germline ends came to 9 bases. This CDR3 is CASSISPGPQHF. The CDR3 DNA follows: TGTGCCAGTAGTATTTCCCCCGGGCCCCAGCATTTT. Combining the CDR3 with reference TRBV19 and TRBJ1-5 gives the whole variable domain DGGITQSPKYLFRKEGQNVTLSCEQNLNHDAMYWYRQDPGQGLRLIYYSQIVNDFQKGDIAEGYSVSREKKESFPLTVTSAQKNPTAFYLCASSISPGPQHFGDGTRLSIL.

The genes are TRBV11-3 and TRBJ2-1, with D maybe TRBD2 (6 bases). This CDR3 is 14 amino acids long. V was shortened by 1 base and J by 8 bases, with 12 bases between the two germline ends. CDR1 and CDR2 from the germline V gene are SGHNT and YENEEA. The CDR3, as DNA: TGTGCCAGCAGCTTAGCGGGAGAGTGGGATGAGCAGTTCTTC. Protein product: CASSLAGEWDEQFF.

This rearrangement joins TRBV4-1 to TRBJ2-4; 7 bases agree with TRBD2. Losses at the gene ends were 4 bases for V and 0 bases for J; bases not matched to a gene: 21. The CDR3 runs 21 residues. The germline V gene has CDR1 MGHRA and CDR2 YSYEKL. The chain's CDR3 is CASSPNDRLRVRGVAKNIQYF. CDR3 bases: TGCGCCAGCAGCCCCAATGACCGCTTAAGGGTACGGGGGGTAGCCAAAAACATTCAGTACTTC.

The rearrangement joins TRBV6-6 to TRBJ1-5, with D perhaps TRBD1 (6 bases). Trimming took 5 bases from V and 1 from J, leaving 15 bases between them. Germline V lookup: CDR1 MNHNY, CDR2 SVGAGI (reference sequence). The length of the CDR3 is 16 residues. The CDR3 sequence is CASSPGGGASNQPQHF. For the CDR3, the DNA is TGTGCCAGCAGTCCCGGCGGGGGGGCCAGCAATCAGCCCCAGCATTTT.

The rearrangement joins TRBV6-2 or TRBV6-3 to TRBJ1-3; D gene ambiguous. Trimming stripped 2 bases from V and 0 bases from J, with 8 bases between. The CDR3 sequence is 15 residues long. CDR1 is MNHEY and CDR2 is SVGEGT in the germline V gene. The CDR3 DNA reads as TGTGCCAGCAGTTACGGACTGAACTCTGGAAACACCATATATTTT. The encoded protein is CASSYGLNSGNTIYF.

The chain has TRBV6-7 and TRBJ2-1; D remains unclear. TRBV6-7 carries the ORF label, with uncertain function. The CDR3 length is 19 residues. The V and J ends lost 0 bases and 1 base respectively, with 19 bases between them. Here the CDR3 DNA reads TGTGCCAGCAGTTACTCGCCTTGGTCGCACGAGTTTTCCTACAATGAGCAGTTCTTC. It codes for CASSYSPWSHEFSYNEQFF.

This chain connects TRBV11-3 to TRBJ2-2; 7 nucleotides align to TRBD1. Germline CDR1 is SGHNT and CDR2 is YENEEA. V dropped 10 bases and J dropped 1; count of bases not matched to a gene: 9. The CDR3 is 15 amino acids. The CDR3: CAIGTGQRNTGELFF. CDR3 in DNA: TGTGCCATCGGAACGGGACAGAGGAACACCGGGGAGCTGTTTTTT.

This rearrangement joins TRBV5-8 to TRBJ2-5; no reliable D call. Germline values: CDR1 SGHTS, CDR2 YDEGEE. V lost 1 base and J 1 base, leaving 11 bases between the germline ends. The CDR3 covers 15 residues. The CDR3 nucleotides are TGTGCCAGCAGCTTGTTCCCCCAGGTCCAAGAGACCCAGTACTTC. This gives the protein CASSLFPQVQETQYF. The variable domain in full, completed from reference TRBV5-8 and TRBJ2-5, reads EAGVTQSPTHLIKTRGQQATLRCSPISGHTSVYWYQQALGLGLQFLLWYDEGEERNRGNFPPRFSGRQFPNYSSELNVNALELEDSALYLCASSLFPQVQETQYFGPGTRLLVL.